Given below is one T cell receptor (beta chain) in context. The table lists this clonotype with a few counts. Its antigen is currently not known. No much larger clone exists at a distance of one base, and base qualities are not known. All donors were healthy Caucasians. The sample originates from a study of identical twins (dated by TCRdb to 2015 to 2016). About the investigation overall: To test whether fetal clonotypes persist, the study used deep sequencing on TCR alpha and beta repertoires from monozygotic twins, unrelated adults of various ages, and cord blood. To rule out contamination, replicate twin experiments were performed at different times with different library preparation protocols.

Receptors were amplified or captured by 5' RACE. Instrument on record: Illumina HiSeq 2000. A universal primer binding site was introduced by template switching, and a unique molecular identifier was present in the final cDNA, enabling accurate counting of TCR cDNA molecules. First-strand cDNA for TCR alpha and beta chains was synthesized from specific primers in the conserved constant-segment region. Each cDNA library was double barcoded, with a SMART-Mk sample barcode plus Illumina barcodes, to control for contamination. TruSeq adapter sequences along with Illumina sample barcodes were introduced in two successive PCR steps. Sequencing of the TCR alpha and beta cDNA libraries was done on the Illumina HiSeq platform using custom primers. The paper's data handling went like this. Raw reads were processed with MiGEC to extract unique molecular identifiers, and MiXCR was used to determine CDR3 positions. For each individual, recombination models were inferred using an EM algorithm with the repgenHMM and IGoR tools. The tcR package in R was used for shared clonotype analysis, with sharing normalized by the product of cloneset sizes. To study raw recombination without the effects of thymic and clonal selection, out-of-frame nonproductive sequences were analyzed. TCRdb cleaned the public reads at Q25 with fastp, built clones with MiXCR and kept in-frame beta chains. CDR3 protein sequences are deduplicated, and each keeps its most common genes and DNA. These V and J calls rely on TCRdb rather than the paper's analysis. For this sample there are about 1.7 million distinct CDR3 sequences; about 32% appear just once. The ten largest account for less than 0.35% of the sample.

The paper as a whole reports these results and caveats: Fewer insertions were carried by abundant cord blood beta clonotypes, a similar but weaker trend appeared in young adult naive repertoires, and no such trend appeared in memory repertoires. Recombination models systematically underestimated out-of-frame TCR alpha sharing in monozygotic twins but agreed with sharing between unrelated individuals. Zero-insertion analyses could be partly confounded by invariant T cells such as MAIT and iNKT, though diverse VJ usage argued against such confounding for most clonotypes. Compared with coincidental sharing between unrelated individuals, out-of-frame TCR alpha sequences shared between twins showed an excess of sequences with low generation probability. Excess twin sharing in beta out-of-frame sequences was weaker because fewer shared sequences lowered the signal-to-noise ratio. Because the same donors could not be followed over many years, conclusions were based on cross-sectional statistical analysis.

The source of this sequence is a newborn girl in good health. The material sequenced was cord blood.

The sequenced DNA is TGTGCCAGCAGTAACGGTAGCTCCTATAATTCACCCCTCCACTTT. The resulting protein is CASSNGSSYNSPLHF. The chain uses TRBV27 and TRBJ1-6, with no reliable assignment of the D segment. From the germline V gene (reference sequence), CDR1 is MNHEY and CDR2 is SMNVEV. Between the V and J ends, shortened by 5 bases and 0 bases respectively, the junction contains 8 bases. From cysteine to phenylalanine, the CDR3 is 15 amino acids long. The entry retains the CDR3 DNA only, 45 bases that are in frame from base 1.